The present T cell receptor (beta chain) was sequenced within a study of early T cells in non-severe SARS-CoV-2 infection. Study at large: The study sequenced bulk RNA from unsorted whole blood, with chains unpaired. Study-wide results and caveats: Matching with VDJdb favored anti-spike CD8 responses (missing private and CD4 specificities).

Attachment of unique molecular identifiers to individual cDNA molecules was performed. TCRdb processed the 5' RACE reads anew with MiXCR; each CDR3 protein has one entry. This sample has roughly 58,000 distinct CDR3 sequences, with 6% to 7% found just once. Germline values: CDR1 SEHNR, CDR2 FQNEAQ (reference sequence). V was clipped by 5 bases and J by 5 bases; unmatched bases: 5. The CDR3 is 15 residues long. At least ten counts were recorded for this clonotype. No antigen is known for it. The sequencing sample was made of whole blood. This receptor was obtained from an adult who was a healthcare worker with PCR-confirmed SARS-CoV-2 infection or an uninfected control (not recorded which). The chain is built from TRBV7-9 and TRBJ2-1; 11 nucleotides agree with TRBD2. DNA of the CDR3: TGTGCCAGCAGCCTGGGACTAGCGGCCGACAATGAGCAGTTCTTC. Translating gives CASSLGLAADNEQFF. The full variable domain, completed using reference TRBV7-9 and TRBJ2-1, is DTGVSQNPRHKITKRGQNVTFRCDPISEHNRLYWYRQTLGQGPEFLTYFQNEAQLEKSRLLSDRFSAERPKGSFSTLEIQRTEQGDSAMYLCASSLGLAADNEQFFGPGTRLTVL.